One sample yielded the 15 T cell receptor beta chains listed below, sequenced in a study of T cell responses to AZD1222 COVID-19 vaccine. Measured with immunoSEQ multiplex PCR; TCRdb has only the in-frame clones, and not every one. The repertoire holds 150,000 to 180,000 clones, with 85% to 90% as singletons. The starting material was peripheral blood, obtained on day 0 of MenACWY control vaccination. The receptors here all came from an adult in good health.

This chain connects TRBV10-2 to TRBJ2-1; weak D call: TRBD2 (5 bases). The CDR3 loop spans 11 amino acids. Germline V gene data show CDR1 as WSHSY and CDR2 as SAAADI. The V and J ends lost 6 bases and 8 bases respectively, with 8 bases between them. The CDR3 nucleotides read TGCGCCAGCAGCCCCGGGGATGAGCAGTTCTTC. As protein: CASSPGDEQFF.

V and J are TRBV24-1 and TRBJ2-3; D is perhaps TRBD1 or TRBD2 (5 bases each). The CDR3 is 15 amino acids. Germline V gene sequence: CDR1 KGHDR, CDR2 SFDVKD. Deletions cut 5 bases from V and 2 bases from J, with 13 bases between. The CDR3 spells CATSGFPGATDTQYF. For the CDR3, the DNA is TGTGCCACCAGTGGCTTTCCCGGGGCCACAGATACGCAGTATTTT.

The J gene is TRBJ2-6, the V gene TRBV19, with a tentative D call TRBD2 (5 bases). CDR1 and CDR2 from the germline V gene are LNHDA and SQIVND (reference sequence). CDR3 size: 15 residues. The V end was cut by 5 bases, the J end by 3 bases, with 11 bases between. CDR3 amino acids: CASSEGRFGANVLTF. CDR3 bases: TGTGCCAGTAGTGAGGGCCGGTTTGGGGCCAACGTCCTGACTTTC.

The V call is TRBV18, the J call TRBJ2-7; 9 bases map to TRBD1. The CDR3 covers 16 residues. After removal of 3 bases from V and 5 bases from J, the junction contained 11 bases not matched to a gene. In germline, CDR1 is KGHSH, CDR2 LQKENI. The CDR3 loop is CASSPHPGTGYDEQYV. The CDR3 region has the DNA TGTGCCAGCTCACCTCACCCGGGGACAGGGTATGACGAGCAGTACGTC.

V is TRBV7-8 and J is TRBJ1-2; TRBD1 is a possible D gene (5 bases). This CDR3 contains 14 residues. V was shortened by 4 bases and J by 1 base, with 10 bases between the two germline ends. Germline V gene lookup returns CDR1 SGHVS and CDR2 FQNEAQ. Here the CDR3 reads CASSSGGVNYGYTF. The CDR3 coding sequence is TGTGCCAGCAGCTCGGGGGGGGTTAACTATGGCTACACCTTC.

J is TRBJ2-7 and V is TRBV7-8; D unresolved. The CDR3 extends over 13 amino acids. Germline V lookup: CDR1 SGHVS, CDR2 FQNEAQ. V dropped 2 bases and J dropped 3 bases, with 8 bases sitting between them. CDR3 coding DNA: TGTGCCAGCAGCTTAACAACCTACTACGAGCAGTACGTC. Translating it yields CASSLTTYYEQYV.

The rearrangement links TRBV11-2 to TRBJ1-6, with 10 bases fitting TRBD1. Germline CDR1 reads SGHAT; CDR2 reads FQNNGV. The CDR3 has 16 residues. V gave up 1 base and J gave up 6 bases; unmatched junction bases: 3. The DNA for the CDR3 is TGTGCCAGCAGCTTAGTAGGGACAGGGGTTAATTCACCCCTCCACTTT. Its protein is CASSLVGTGVNSPLHF.

This sequence joins TRBV11-3 and TRBJ2-1; the match to TRBD2 covers 10 bases. Trimming removed 5 bases from V and 10 bases from J; junction bases left unmatched: 11. The CDR3 runs 15 residues. Germline V gives CDR1 SGHNT, CDR2 YENEEA. The chain's CDR3 is CASSLGLAEETEQFF. The CDR3 bases are TGTGCCAGCAGCCTCGGACTAGCGGAGGAGACGGAGCAGTTCTTC.

Sample share makes this clone large. The chain joins TRBV27 to TRBJ2-7; TRBD1 aligns across 8 bases. The germline gives CDR1 MNHEY, CDR2 SMNVEV (reference sequence). This CDR3 contains 13 residues. Unmatched junction bases numbered 4, after V lost 5 bases and J lost 4 bases. The DNA for the CDR3 is TGTGCCAGCAGTCACCACAGGGGGTACGAGCAGTACGTC. Translation: CASSHHRGYEQYV.

V is TRBV3-1 (or the pseudogene TRBV3-2) and J is TRBJ2-7; 8 bases map to TRBD1. CDR1 is LGHDT and CDR2 is YNNKEL in the germline V gene (reference sequence). This CDR3 has 13 amino acids. Trimming cost V 4 bases and J 4 bases; bases outside gene matches: 3. CDR3 nucleotides: TGTGCCAGCAGCCGAACAGGGGGATACGAGCAGTACTTC. It specifies CASSRTGGYEQYF.

The gene calls are TRBV19 and TRBJ2-1; 9 nucleotides agree with TRBD1. The germline V gene has CDR1 LNHDA and CDR2 SQIVND (reference sequence). The CDR3 is 15 amino acids. V lost 6 bases to trimming and J lost 1 base; unmatched junction nucleotides: 4. CDR3 amino acids: CASRGQGISYNEQFF. In DNA form, the CDR3 reads TGTGCCAGTAGGGGACAGGGAATATCCTACAATGAGCAGTTCTTC.

V and J are TRBV5-4 and TRBJ1-1; tentative D call: TRBD1 (6 bases). V dropped 2 bases and J dropped 4 bases, with 27 bases sitting between them. Germline V lookup: CDR1 SGHNT, CDR2 YYREEE (reference sequence). The CDR3 loop spans 19 amino acids. The chain's CDR3 is CASSLGSGGHLLGGTEAFF. The CDR3 coding sequence is TGTGCCAGCAGCTTAGGGTCTGGGGGCCATTTACTGGGCGGCACTGAAGCTTTCTTT.

The J gene is TRBJ1-6, the V gene TRBV6-1; D remains unclear. Germline V CDR1 and CDR2: MNHNS, SASEGT. The CDR3 contains 17 residues. The V gene lost 2 bases and the J gene lost 10 bases, with 21 bases spanning the gap. In DNA form, the CDR3 reads TGTGCCAGCAGTGAAATGGTGACCGGGCTCCGAGGATCACCCCTCCACTTT. Residues: CASSEMVTGLRGSPLHF.

This clone was detected once. The chain is built from TRBV24-1 and TRBJ2-1, with 9 bases aligning to TRBD1. The trim removed 3 bases at V and 8 bases at J, leaving 16 bases unmatched. The CDR3 has 18 residues. Germline assignment: CDR1 KGHDR and CDR2 SFDVKD. CDR3 DNA: TGTGCCACCAGTGATCCGACCCCGGGGACAGGGAGGTTTGATGAGCAGTTCTTC. Translation: CATSDPTPGTGRFDEQFF.

The gene calls are TRBV19 and TRBJ1-6; no reliable D call. The germline gives CDR1 LNHDA, CDR2 SQIVND (reference sequence). This CDR3 has 13 residues. V was clipped by 3 bases and J by 7 bases, with 7 bases between them. The CDR3 reads CASSMAVNSPLHF. The CDR3 DNA is TGTGCCAGTAGTATGGCGGTAAATTCACCCCTCCACTTT.